This is a list of T cell receptor beta chains from one sample in a study of shared clonotypes between healthy human individuals. Sequencing was performed with immunoSEQ multiplex PCR; in TCRdb, only in-frame clones are kept and a portion is missing. This table has 2 million to 2.5 million clones, about 94% appearing once. What was sequenced was naive CD4+ T cells sorted from blood. Receptor source: a man younger than 30 in good health. CDR3s include the opening cysteine and the closing phenylalanine or tryptophan. The D gene is left open where the match is weak. Only some rows state a clone size, as once, few, many or a class for expanded clones.

- | TRBJ2-3 | TRBV11-3 | - | TGTGCCAGCAGCTTAGAGGGCCTTGGGGATACGCAGTATTTT | CASSLEGLGDTQYF
once | TRBJ2-1 | TRBV10-3 | TRBD1 | TGTGCCATCAGCAGACAGGGGGCCCAAGATGAGCAGTTCTTC | CAISRQGAQDEQFF
- | TRBJ1-1 | TRBV10-3 | - | TGTGCCATCAGTGAGCGGGGCATGAACACTGAAGCTTTCTTT | CAISERGMNTEAFF
- | TRBJ2-5 | TRBV2 | TRBD1 | TGTGCCAGCAGTCGCGCGACAGGGCGACAAGAGACCCAGTACTTC | CASSRATGRQETQYF
- | TRBJ1-5 | TRBV2 | TRBD1 | TGTGCCAGCAGTGGCGACAGGGGCAATCAGCCCCAGCATTTT | CASSGDRGNQPQHF
- | TRBJ2-7 | TRBV5-4 | - | TGTGCCAGCAGCTTCGGCGGGATTCGGGTCGAGCAGTACTTC | CASSFGGIRVEQYF
- | TRBJ2-2 | TRBV5-4 | - | TGTGCCAGCAGCTCACGGATGACGAACACCGGGGAGCTGTTTTTT | CASSSRMTNTGELFF
- | TRBJ1-1 | TRBV5-1 | - | TGCGCCAGCAGCTTGGGAGCCGCAGGCCCGAACACTGAAGCTTTCTTT | CASSLGAAGPNTEAFF
- | TRBJ1-1 | TRBV2 | - | TGTGCCAGCAGAGACAGAGAGAACACTGAAGCTTTCTTT | CASRDRENTEAFF
- | TRBJ1-5 | TRBV28 | - | TGTGCCAGCAGCCTTGTTTCCGGGCAGGGTCAGCCCCAGCATTTT | CASSLVSGQGQPQHF
- | TRBJ1-1 | TRBV6-5 | TRBD1 | TGTGCCAGCAGTTACACGGACAGGGGGGGTGAAGCTTTCTTT | CASSYTDRGGEAFF
once | TRBJ2-7 | TRBV5-1 | TRBD1 | TGCGCCAGCAGCTTAGACAGGGGGCCTTACGAGCAGTACTTC | CASSLDRGPYEQYF
few | TRBJ1-2 | TRBV14 | - | TGTGCCAGCAGCCATTCTGGAGGGGAGGTTGTCTATGGCTACACCTTC | CASSHSGGEVVYGYTF
once | TRBJ2-7 | TRBV9 | - | TGTGCCAGCAGCGTTAGTCCTATGAGCGGCGCCTACGAGCAGTACTTC | CASSVSPMSGAYEQYF
- | TRBJ2-3 | TRBV19 | TRBD2 | TGTGCCAGTAGTAGGACTAGCGGGACCACAGATACGCAGTATTTT | CASSRTSGTTDTQYF
- | TRBJ2-5 | TRBV5-1 | TRBD2 | TGCGCCAGCGCGCGGGGGACTCAGTACCAAGAGACCCAGTACTTC | CASARGTQYQETQYF
- | TRBJ1-1 | TRBV27 | - | TGTGCCAGCAGTTTCGAGCGTTACACTGAAGCTTTCTTT | CASSFERYTEAFF
- | TRBJ2-3 | TRBV14 | - | TGTGCCAGCAGCCCAGGCACAGATACGCAGTATTTT | CASSPGTDTQYF
- | TRBJ1-4 | TRBV29-1 | - | TGCAGCGTTGAAAAGGCGGTGGGGGAAAAACTGTTTTTT | CSVEKAVGEKLFF
once | TRBJ2-1 | TRBV7-2 | - | TGTGCCAGCAGCCTGGGACACCTTTACAATGAGCAGTTCTTC | CASSLGHLYNEQFF
- | TRBJ1-4 | TRBV2 | TRBD1 | TGTGCCAGCAGTCACAGGGGGCGCGTCGGTGAAAAACTGTTTTTT | CASSHRGRVGEKLFF
- | TRBJ1-2 | TRBV4-1 | TRBD1 | TGCGCCAGCAGCCATTCAGGGGGCCAGGGTGGCTACACCTTC | CASSHSGGQGGYTF
- | TRBJ2-7 | TRBV6-5 | - | TGTGCCAGCAGGGCAGCAGGGTTCTCCTACGAGCAGTACTTC | CASRAAGFSYEQYF
- | TRBJ1-2 | TRBV9 | - | TGTGCCAGCAGCCCCGTCGTGAGGACCGGGGAAGGCTACACCTTC | CASSPVVRTGEGYTF
- | TRBJ2-7 | TRBV18 | - | TGTGCCAGCGCACAGGGTCCTTCCTACGAGCAGTACTTC | CASAQGPSYEQYF
- | TRBJ1-2 | TRBV6-1 | - | TGTGCCAGCAGTGAACAGTGGGACTATGGCTACACCTTC | CASSEQWDYGYTF
- | TRBJ2-5 | TRBV7-9 | - | TGTGCCAGCAGCTTAGCGCGGGTAGGGGGAGAGACCCAGTACTTC | CASSLARVGGETQYF
- | TRBJ1-5 | TRBV7-2 | - | TGTGCCAGCAGAAGGACAGCTAGCAATCAGCCCCAGCATTTT | CASRRTASNQPQHF
- | TRBJ2-1 | TRBV5-1 | TRBD2 | TGCGCCAGCAGTACCGGACTAGCGGCCGTTAATGAGCAGTTCTTC | CASSTGLAAVNEQFF
- | TRBJ2-3 | TRBV7-9 | TRBD1 | TGTGCCAGCAGCTCCTACGGACAGGACCTCAGGGATACGCAGTATTTT | CASSSYGQDLRDTQYF
- | TRBJ1-2 | TRBV28 | - | TGTGCCAGCAGTTTATCGGGACCTTATGGCTACACCTTC | CASSLSGPYGYTF
- | TRBJ1-1 | TRBV29-1 | TRBD1 | TGCAGCGTCCATCGTCAGGGGGTGGACACTGAAGCTTTCTTT | CSVHRQGVDTEAFF
once | TRBJ2-5 | TRBV9 | TRBD2 | TGTGCCAGCAGCGTAGGGGCTAGCGGGAGGGCAGGGGAGACCCAGTACTTC | CASSVGASGRAGETQYF
- | TRBJ2-7 | TRBV18 | - | TGTGCCAGCTCACCTCCGGCACAGACTTACGAGCAGTACTTC | CASSPPAQTYEQYF
- | TRBJ1-1 | TRBV30 | TRBD1 | TGTGCCTGGAGTGTAGGGCAGGGGGGCACTGAAGCTTTCTTT | CAWSVGQGGTEAFF
- | TRBJ1-6 | TRBV5-1 | TRBD1 | TGCGCCAGCAGCTCGGGACAGGGGATTAATTCACCCCTCCACTTT | CASSSGQGINSPLHF
- | TRBJ2-3 | TRBV5-1 | TRBD1 | TGCGCCAGCAGCTGGACAGGGGGCGCGTGGGATACGCAGTATTTT | CASSWTGGAWDTQYF
- | TRBJ2-6 | TRBV28 | - | TGTGCCAGCAGTTTAAGTGGGGCCAACGTCCTGACTTTC | CASSLSGANVLTF
- | TRBJ2-1 | TRBV9 | - | TGTGCCAGCAGCGTAGCGGCTACCGAGCAGTTCTTC | CASSVAATEQFF
- | TRBJ2-5 | TRBV19 | - | TGTGCCAGTAGTAGGGGGCCGGAAGAGACCCAGTACTTC | CASSRGPEETQYF
- | TRBJ1-4 | TRBV2 | - | TGTGCCAGCAGTTCGTCCGGGACCTCCTTTGAAAAACTGTTTTTT | CASSSSGTSFEKLFF
- | TRBJ2-5 | TRBV27 | TRBD2 | TGTGCCAGCAGCCCGGGACTATCTGGAGAGACCCAGTACTTC | CASSPGLSGETQYF
- | TRBJ1-5 | TRBV7-8 | - | TGTGCCAGCAGCCCAGAGAGGGGGACCCAGCATTTT | CASSPERGTQHF
- | TRBJ2-7 | TRBV2 | - | TGTGCCAGCAGCGAAACGGGCAGGGCCCCCTACGAGCAGTACTTC | CASSETGRAPYEQYF
- | TRBJ2-3 | TRBV7-9 | TRBD1 | TGTGCCACAGGACAGGGGGCGAATACCGATACGCAGTATTTT | CATGQGANTDTQYF
- | TRBJ2-7 | TRBV12-5 | TRBD1 | TGTGCTAGTGGTTTGGCTCCCGGGACAGGGTTTGGTGGGCAGTACTTC | CASGLAPGTGFGGQYF
- | TRBJ2-2 | TRBV10-3 | TRBD1 | TGTGCCATCAGATCCGGGACAGGGACCAACACCGGGGAGCTGTTTTTT | CAIRSGTGTNTGELFF
- | TRBJ2-5 | TRBV5-4 | - | TGTGCCAGCAGCTTGGTAGCCCAAGAGACCCAGTACTTC | CASSLVAQETQYF
- | TRBJ1-5 | TRBV7-2 | - | TGTGCCAGCAGCTTAGAAGGCCGCCTCAATCAGCCCCAGCATTTT | CASSLEGRLNQPQHF
- | TRBJ2-5 | TRBV5-4 | TRBD1 | TGTGCCAGCAGCTTGGACGGGACAGCTCCCCTGGAGACCCAGTACTTC | CASSLDGTAPLETQYF
- | TRBJ1-1 | TRBV6-5 | TRBD1 | TGTGCCAGCAGTCCCGCCACTGGACAGGAGCATGAAGCTTTCTTT | CASSPATGQEHEAFF
- | TRBJ2-7 | TRBV6-5 | - | TGTGCCAGCCGGGGCGTTCCCTACGAGCAGTACTTC | CASRGVPYEQYF
- | TRBJ2-2 | TRBV7-9 | TRBD1 | TGTGCCAGCAGCTTATTGGCGGGACAGGGGGACCGGGAGCTGTTTTTT | CASSLLAGQGDRELFF
- | TRBJ1-5 | TRBV19 | - | TGTGCCAGTACCTTCAATGGGGGGATCCAGCCCCAGCATTTT | CASTFNGGIQPQHF
- | TRBJ1-5 | TRBV10-2 | TRBD1 | TGCGCCAGCAGTTGGGACAGGGTAGGTCAGCCCCAGCATTTT | CASSWDRVGQPQHF
- | TRBJ1-6 | TRBV27 | - | TGTGCCAGCAGGGGCGACGGAGGGATAATTAATTCACCCCTCCACTTT | CASRGDGGIINSPLHF
- | TRBJ1-2 | TRBV6-4 | TRBD1 | TGTGCCAGCAGTGTAGATGTAAGACAGGGACCCGTCTATGGCTACACCTTC | CASSVDVRQGPVYGYTF